This TCR beta chain was profiled in a study of monozygotic twins with inflammatory bowel disease. TCRdb reprocessed the 5' RACE reads, keeping one entry per CDR3 protein, no DNA. This sample's table has over 110,000 distinct CDR3 sequences. Germline V lookup: CDR1 SGHRS, CDR2 YFSETQ. The length of the CDR3 is 14 residues. With regard to this clonotype: Its antigen is not identified.

Broader study findings: IBD patients share fewer clonotypes with other people than healthy twins do, especially with disease activity. Patient repertoires may have gained variability from differing immunosuppressive treatments.

The TCR comes from a human donor with ulcerative colitis or Crohn's disease, or a healthy co-twin of an affected twin (not recorded which). The genes are TRBV5-1 and TRBJ2-2; the D gene TCRdb calls, TRBD1, cannot be checked with no DNA. Material for sequencing was blood. This chain's CDR3 is CASSSQDHTGELFF.